Below, one T cell receptor (beta chain) is given with its context. Profiled with immunoSEQ multiplex PCR; TCRdb holds only in-frame clones, not every one. The sample contains about 190,000 clones, roughly 78% of which appear only once. This sample is part of a study of blood T cell repertoires in COVID-19. The overall study: The United States, Italy and Spain were the sources of the acute and convalescent COVID-19 samples. T cells, B-cell-depleted T cells, or PBMCs provided the cDNA or gDNA that served as material.

Sequencing was carried out using peripheral blood. The sequence derives from a woman older than 75 with active or convalescent COVID-19.

CDR3 in amino acids: CASRLDRANEKLFF. The CDR3 nucleotides are TGTGCCAGCAGACTCGACAGGGCTAATGAAAAACTGTTTTTT. The chain carries TRBV6-5 and TRBJ1-4; 7 nucleotides match TRBD1. The junction had 4 bases not matched to a gene; V was cut back by 6 bases and J by 3 bases. Per the germline V gene, CDR1 is MNHEY and CDR2 is SVGAGI. CDR3 length: 14 amino acids.